The following is a T cell receptor beta chain sequence with its context. This clone has a single count. The antigen it binds to is not known. No much larger clonotype is one base removed from it; base qualities were not supplied. Each collaborating institution followed its own protocols to collect whole blood in K2EDTA tubes. Collaborator samples were shipped for TCRbeta analysis as frozen whole blood, isolated PBMCs, or DNA extracted from either sample type. The data stem from a study of blood T cell repertoires in COVID-19 (TCRdb year 2020). Describing the broader study: The collaborator samples originated in the United States, Italy and Spain and spanned the acute and convalescent phases of COVID-19. Where HLA class I and class II types were available, the types were taken from metadata supplied by the sample provider, not from assay-based typing. Samples were obtained from the ongoing ImmuneRACE study (first 160 participants) and from over a thousand subjects provided by 6 global collaborators. Subjects who had been exposed to COVID-19, were actively infected with it, or had recovered from it provided the deeply sampled blood TCRbeta repertoires that made up the dataset. The prospective study material was composed of cDNA or gDNA derived from T cells, B-cell-depleted T cells, or PBMCs. The repertoires were made available in a free public database intended to serve as a resource for research on the immune response to SARS-CoV-2. Nearly every sample came with metadata listing a de-identified subject ID, COVID-19 status, age in years and sex. Overall study outcomes, separate from this receptor: Clinical and demographic metadata were provided uncurated, with the amount varying by source and participant.

In the germline V gene, CDR1 corresponds to SGHDN and CDR2 to FVKESK. From its cysteine to its phenylalanine, the CDR3 spans 13 amino acids. Only the CDR3 portion is preserved as DNA: 39 bases, with reading frame beginning at the first base. Relative to germline, V is 5 bases shorter and J is 0 bases shorter, with 7 bases between their ends. TCRbeta CDR3 regions were amplified from genomic DNA by means of the immunoSEQ Assay, a bias-controlled multiplex PCR. On the study's bioinformatics: The number of nucleated cells in each sample was estimated by amplification of reference gene primers within the assay. To quantify the absolute abundance of each unique TCRbeta CDR3 rearrangement, sequence reads were collapsed and filtered. Productive Simpson clonality was computed per sample as the square root of Simpson's diversity index over productive rearrangements. The table was pulled from immuneACCESS by TCRdb, which kept in-frame rearrangements only. Such tables lose some clones; where checked, under half of the loss comes from unresolved V genes, and the rest has no known cause. D and trimming come from the DNA, and the V and J calls and clone size come from that table. For this sample there are fewer than 200,000 clones; 85% appear just once. The ten largest clones add up to less than 3.5% of the sample.

This TCR was sampled from a human donor with acute or convalescent COVID-19. The donor label of this sample is uncertain. The sample comprised peripheral blood. The chain was built from TRBV14 and TRBJ1-2; no D gene can be assigned with confidence. The nucleotide sequence reads as follows: TGTGCCAGCAGCGCACAGCCTAACTATGGCTACACCTTC. The translation is CASSAQPNYGYTF.